This is a list of T cell receptor beta chains from one sample in a study of Ad26.COV2.S vaccination and SARS-CoV-2 variants. Assay used: immunoSEQ multiplex PCR; TCRdb lists only in-frame clones, some missing. The data contain hundreds of thousands of clones, approximately 92% of them singletons. Sequenced material: peripheral blood, taken in a trial of Ad26.COV2.S vaccine versus placebo. The source is a person between 18 and 65 years old who received the Ad26.COV2.S COVID-19 vaccine or a placebo. CDR3s include the opening cysteine and the closing phenylalanine or tryptophan. Each record gives: J gene, D gene, V gene, clone size, CDR3 DNA, CDR3 protein. The D gene is left open where the match is weak. Rows give clone size only sometimes, using once, few, many, or a class for an expanded clone.

j_gene: TRBJ1-1
d_gene: NA
v_gene: TRBV5-1
abundance: NA
CDR3nt: TGCGCCAGCAGCTTGTTCTCCTTGAGGGGATACCACACTGAAGCTTTCTTT
CDR3aa: CASSLFSLRGYHTEAFF

j_gene: TRBJ1-1
d_gene: NA
v_gene: TRBV13
abundance: NA
CDR3nt: TGTGCCAGCGGGCCGGGGGTTGCGGACGGTGAAGCTTTCTTT
CDR3aa: CASGPGVADGEAFF

j_gene: TRBJ2-1
d_gene: TRBD2
v_gene: TRBV9
abundance: many
CDR3nt: TGTGCCAGCAGCGTGTTGGGGGGGAATGAGCAGTTCTTC
CDR3aa: CASSVLGGNEQFF

j_gene: TRBJ1-2
d_gene: NA
v_gene: TRBV10-3
abundance: NA
CDR3nt: TGTGCCATCAGTGGTAGATTATTCCCGGGACTCAAGATCTATGGCTACACCTTC
CDR3aa: CAISGRLFPGLKIYGYTF

j_gene: TRBJ2-5
d_gene: TRBD2
v_gene: TRBV13
abundance: NA
CDR3nt: TGTGCCAGCAGCTTAGGCGGACTAGCGGGGGGGTACCAAGAGACCCAGTACTTC
CDR3aa: CASSLGGLAGGYQETQYF

j_gene: TRBJ1-2
d_gene: NA
v_gene: TRBV5-1
abundance: NA
CDR3nt: TGCGCCAGCAGCTTGGGGGCAGAGCGACGTGGCTACACCTTC
CDR3aa: CASSLGAERRGYTF

j_gene: TRBJ1-3
d_gene: NA
v_gene: TRBV5-6
abundance: few
CDR3nt: TGTGCCAGCACTTACTCAGGAGCGGGAAACACCATATATTTT
CDR3aa: CASTYSGAGNTIYF

j_gene: TRBJ2-1
d_gene: NA
v_gene: TRBV7-2
abundance: once
CDR3nt: TGTGCCAGCAGCTTAGATCCCAGGGAGGCCTACAATGAGCAGTTCTTC
CDR3aa: CASSLDPREAYNEQFF

j_gene: TRBJ2-3
d_gene: NA
v_gene: TRBV9
abundance: once
CDR3nt: TGTGCCAGCAGCGTGGGACCAGGCACAGATACGCAGTATTTT
CDR3aa: CASSVGPGTDTQYF

j_gene: TRBJ2-3
d_gene: NA
v_gene: TRBV9
abundance: NA
CDR3nt: TGTGCCAGCAGCGTTTCCTTAGGGAGAGATACGCAGTATTTT
CDR3aa: CASSVSLGRDTQYF

j_gene: TRBJ2-1
d_gene: TRBD1
v_gene: TRBV7-3
abundance: NA
CDR3nt: TGTGCCAGCAGCCCTAGGGGACAGGACAATGAGCAGTTCTTC
CDR3aa: CASSPRGQDNEQFF

j_gene: TRBJ1-2
d_gene: NA
v_gene: TRBV4-2
abundance: NA
CDR3nt: TGTGCCAGCAGCCAAAGGGCCACTAGGGACGATTGGTCCATTTATGGCTACACCTTC
CDR3aa: CASSQRATRDDWSIYGYTF

j_gene: TRBJ2-2
d_gene: TRBD2
v_gene: TRBV14
abundance: NA
CDR3nt: TGTGCCAGCAGCCAACGACTAGCGGGAGGGCCTGGAACCGGGGAGCTGTTTTTT
CDR3aa: CASSQRLAGGPGTGELFF

j_gene: TRBJ2-7
d_gene: NA
v_gene: TRBV3-1/TRBV3-2
abundance: NA
CDR3nt: TGTGCCAGCAGCCAATATTACGAGCAGTACTTC
CDR3aa: CASSQYYEQYF

j_gene: TRBJ2-2
d_gene: TRBD1
v_gene: TRBV5-5
abundance: NA
CDR3nt: TGTGCCAGCAGCGACAGGGTGTCCACCGGGGAGCTGTTTTTT
CDR3aa: CASSDRVSTGELFF

j_gene: TRBJ1-5
d_gene: NA
v_gene: TRBV25-1
abundance: NA
CDR3nt: TGTGCCAGCAGTGAACCTGACTATTATCAGCCCCAGCATTTT
CDR3aa: CASSEPDYYQPQHF

j_gene: TRBJ2-3
d_gene: NA
v_gene: TRBV7-3
abundance: NA
CDR3nt: TGTGCCAGCAGCTTATGGGCTGGTACAGATACGCAGTATTTT
CDR3aa: CASSLWAGTDTQYF

j_gene: TRBJ2-5
d_gene: NA
v_gene: TRBV7-3
abundance: NA
CDR3nt: TGTGCCAGCAGCTTAAGTTTTATGGAGACCCAGTACTTC
CDR3aa: CASSLSFMETQYF

j_gene: TRBJ2-6
d_gene: NA
v_gene: TRBV5-1
abundance: NA
CDR3nt: TGCGCCAGCAGCTTGGGGTCTGGGGCCAACGTCCTGACTTTC
CDR3aa: CASSLGSGANVLTF

j_gene: TRBJ2-7
d_gene: NA
v_gene: TRBV5-1
abundance: NA
CDR3nt: TGCGCCAGCAGCTTGGTATCGGGACCCTACGAGCAGTACTTC
CDR3aa: CASSLVSGPYEQYF

j_gene: TRBJ2-3
d_gene: NA
v_gene: TRBV2
abundance: NA
CDR3nt: TGTGCCAGCAGCGAAAGGCGAGGGATATTTACAGATACGCAGTATTTT
CDR3aa: CASSERRGIFTDTQYF

j_gene: TRBJ2-5
d_gene: NA
v_gene: TRBV5-1
abundance: once
CDR3nt: TGCGCCAGCAGCTTCCAGGGGGGTCAAGAGACCCAGTACTTC
CDR3aa: CASSFQGGQETQYF

j_gene: TRBJ2-1
d_gene: TRBD2
v_gene: TRBV7-3
abundance: NA
CDR3nt: TGTGCCAGCAGCTTCCGGGTATCGGGGGGCAATGAGCAGTTCTTC
CDR3aa: CASSFRVSGGNEQFF

j_gene: TRBJ2-1
d_gene: TRBD2
v_gene: TRBV5-1
abundance: once
CDR3nt: TGCGCCAGCAGCTCCAGCGGGAGTACCTACAATGAGCAGTTCTTC
CDR3aa: CASSSSGSTYNEQFF

j_gene: TRBJ2-3
d_gene: TRBD2
v_gene: TRBV10-3
abundance: NA
CDR3nt: TGTGCCATCAGTGAGGCCTTAGCGGGGGGCACAGATACGCAGTATTTT
CDR3aa: CAISEALAGGTDTQYF

j_gene: TRBJ1-6
d_gene: NA
v_gene: TRBV6-5
abundance: NA
CDR3nt: TGTGCCAGCAGCCAGGGCTCCTATAATTCACCCCTCCACTTT
CDR3aa: CASSQGSYNSPLHF

j_gene: TRBJ1-2
d_gene: NA
v_gene: TRBV3-1/TRBV3-2
abundance: once
CDR3nt: TGTGCCAGCAGCCAAGGCGCGGGACTGATCACTTCACGCTATGGCTACACCTTC
CDR3aa: CASSQGAGLITSRYGYTF

j_gene: TRBJ2-1
d_gene: TRBD1
v_gene: TRBV5-6
abundance: NA
CDR3nt: TGTGCCAGCAGCTCACGGACAGGGGGCTACAATGAGCAGTTCTTC
CDR3aa: CASSSRTGGYNEQFF

j_gene: TRBJ2-5
d_gene: TRBD1
v_gene: TRBV2
abundance: NA
CDR3nt: TGTGCCAGCAGTAACCTATTCCGGGACAGTCAAGAGACCCAGTACTTC
CDR3aa: CASSNLFRDSQETQYF

j_gene: TRBJ2-2
d_gene: TRBD1
v_gene: TRBV7-9
abundance: once
CDR3nt: TGTGCCATCCCCCGGGGACAGGGCCGCACCGGGGAGCTGTTTTTT
CDR3aa: CAIPRGQGRTGELFF

j_gene: TRBJ2-7
d_gene: TRBD1
v_gene: TRBV18
abundance: NA
CDR3nt: TGTGCCAGCTCACCACCCAAGGGGACAGGGGAGAAGGAGCAGTACTTC
CDR3aa: CASSPPKGTGEKEQYF

j_gene: TRBJ1-6
d_gene: NA
v_gene: TRBV28
abundance: NA
CDR3nt: TGTGCCAGCATCCGGGTGGGGTCACCCCTCCACTTT
CDR3aa: CASIRVGSPLHF

j_gene: TRBJ1-6
d_gene: NA
v_gene: TRBV18
abundance: NA
CDR3nt: TGTGCCAGCTCACCGGCCAACCGAGACAGGAATTCACCCCTCCACTTT
CDR3aa: CASSPANRDRNSPLHF

j_gene: TRBJ1-3
d_gene: TRBD1
v_gene: TRBV9
abundance: once
CDR3nt: TGTGCCAGCAGCCCCTGGACAGGGTTTGGAAACACCATATATTTT
CDR3aa: CASSPWTGFGNTIYF

j_gene: TRBJ2-1
d_gene: TRBD2
v_gene: TRBV5-1
abundance: NA
CDR3nt: TGCGCCAGCAGTCCTCTTGGACTAGCTGGGAATGAGCAGTTCTTC
CDR3aa: CASSPLGLAGNEQFF

j_gene: TRBJ2-7
d_gene: TRBD2
v_gene: TRBV6-1
abundance: NA
CDR3nt: TGTGCCAGCAGTGAAGGCGGGGGGTATGGCGAGCAGTACTTC
CDR3aa: CASSEGGGYGEQYF

j_gene: TRBJ1-3
d_gene: NA
v_gene: TRBV6-5
abundance: NA
CDR3nt: TGTGCCAGCAGTCCACAACAGGGAGTCGGAAACACCATATATTTT
CDR3aa: CASSPQQGVGNTIYF

j_gene: TRBJ2-7
d_gene: NA
v_gene: TRBV9
abundance: NA
CDR3nt: TGTGCCAGCAGCGTAGTCCCTGGCTACGAGCAGTACTTC
CDR3aa: CASSVVPGYEQYF

j_gene: TRBJ2-5
d_gene: TRBD1
v_gene: TRBV24-1
abundance: NA
CDR3nt: TGTGCCACCAGTGGAACAGGGGAAGGAGAGACCCAGTACTTC
CDR3aa: CATSGTGEGETQYF

j_gene: TRBJ2-2
d_gene: TRBD1
v_gene: TRBV11-3
abundance: NA
CDR3nt: TGTGCCAGCAGCTCCCGACAGGGTGTGACCGGGGAGCTGTTTTTT
CDR3aa: CASSSRQGVTGELFF

j_gene: TRBJ1-2
d_gene: NA
v_gene: TRBV7-2
abundance: few
CDR3nt: TGTGCCAGCAGCTCTGAACCGGCCCGTCCGGGCTATGGCTACACCTTC
CDR3aa: CASSSEPARPGYGYTF

j_gene: TRBJ2-5
d_gene: TRBD2
v_gene: TRBV5-1
abundance: NA
CDR3nt: TGCGCCAGCGCGGGGGTAAGCGGGGCAAACCAAGAGACCCAGTACTTC
CDR3aa: CASAGVSGANQETQYF

j_gene: TRBJ2-7
d_gene: TRBD1
v_gene: TRBV7-2
abundance: NA
CDR3nt: TGTGCCAGCAGCCCTTGGACAGGTCGCTACGAGCAGTACTTC
CDR3aa: CASSPWTGRYEQYF

j_gene: TRBJ1-6
d_gene: NA
v_gene: TRBV19
abundance: NA
CDR3nt: TGTGCCAGCTCAAGAAGGTCCATACCTACGAGCTCCTATAATTCACCCCTCCACTTT
CDR3aa: CASSRRSIPTSSYNSPLHF

j_gene: TRBJ2-5
d_gene: NA
v_gene: TRBV7-2
abundance: NA
CDR3nt: TGTGCCAGCAGCTTAGATCAGGGGTCGTGGGAGACCCAGTACTTC
CDR3aa: CASSLDQGSWETQYF

j_gene: TRBJ2-3
d_gene: NA
v_gene: TRBV5-6
abundance: NA
CDR3nt: TGTGCCAGCAGCTCCTTGATAAGACTTTATACGCAGTATTTT
CDR3aa: CASSSLIRLYTQYF

j_gene: TRBJ2-3
d_gene: NA
v_gene: TRBV4-2
abundance: NA
CDR3nt: TGTGCCAGCAGCCAAGATCGGAATCTCCAAGGGACGCAGTATTTT
CDR3aa: CASSQDRNLQGTQYF

j_gene: TRBJ1-2
d_gene: NA
v_gene: TRBV6-5
abundance: NA
CDR3nt: TGTGCCAGCAGGATGGGCGGGGGGAGGAGCGGCTACACCTTC
CDR3aa: CASRMGGGRSGYTF

j_gene: TRBJ1-4
d_gene: NA
v_gene: TRBV6-4
abundance: NA
CDR3nt: TGTGCCAGCAGTGACAGGGAAGGAGAAAAACTGTTTTTT
CDR3aa: CASSDREGEKLFF

j_gene: TRBJ2-1
d_gene: TRBD2
v_gene: TRBV6-2/TRBV6-3
abundance: NA
CDR3nt: TGTGCCAGCGGTTTGGTCCTAGCGGACCAAGAGGAGTTCTTC
CDR3aa: CASGLVLADQEEFF

j_gene: TRBJ2-7
d_gene: TRBD2
v_gene: TRBV5-1
abundance: NA
CDR3nt: TGCGCCAGCAGCCCGTGGACTAGCTACGACGAGCAGTACTTC
CDR3aa: CASSPWTSYDEQYF